This passage covers 30 T cell receptor beta chains from one sample sequenced in a study of blood T cells in healthy people across ages. The second PCR ran roughly 7 to 12 cycles with a sample-barcoded 5' primer and J-beta primers. TCRdb reprocessed the 5' RACE reads with MiXCR, giving one entry per CDR3 protein. The sample includes roughly 680,000 distinct CDR3 sequences, about 50% of them seen just once. The sample consisted of blood. All receptors come from a woman at least 80 years old in good health.

The chain is built from TRBV12-3 or TRBV12-4 and TRBJ2-3; D is unclear. V lost 6 bases to trimming and J lost 11 bases, with 15 bases between them. The CDR3 has 12 residues. The CDR3 DNA sequence: TGTGCCAGCAGATTAAGAGCATATATGCAGTATTTT. Translating it yields CASRLRAYMQYF.

This clonotype was picked up many times. The chain employs TRBV7-9 and TRBJ2-1; D remains ambiguous. Germline V gene data show CDR1 as SEHNR and CDR2 as FQNEAQ (reference sequence). This CDR3 is 13 amino acids long. Trimming left V 1 base short and J 9 bases short, with 10 bases between. The CDR3, as DNA: TGTGCCAGCAGCTTAGAACAATGGAGTGAGCAGTTCTTC. It yields the protein CASSLEQWSEQFF. Complete variable domain (other parts from reference TRBV7-9 and TRBJ2-1): DTGVSQNPRHKITKRGQNVTFRCDPISEHNRLYWYRQTLGQGPEFLTYFQNEAQLEKSRLLSDRFSAERPKGSFSTLEIQRTEQGDSAMYLCASSLEQWSEQFFGPGTRLTVL.

The chain carries TRBV28 and TRBJ2-3; no clear D. With 8 bases removed from V and 6 bases from J, the gap between germline ends came to 9 bases. The germline V gene encodes CDR1 MDHEN and CDR2 SYDVKM. This CDR3 has 11 residues. The CDR3 loop is CASALTDTQYF. The CDR3 region has the DNA TGTGCCAGCGCCTTAACCGATACGCAGTATTTT.

This chain joins TRBV29-1 and TRBJ2-1; D may be TRBD2 (5 bases). Germline lookup yields CDR1 SQVTM and CDR2 ANQGSEA. The V end was cut by 8 bases, the J end by 5 bases, with 13 bases between. This CDR3 spans 12 amino acids. As DNA, the CDR3 is TGCAGCATCAGACGGGAACACAATGAGCAGTTCTTC. It translates to CSIRREHNEQFF.

The rearrangement links TRBV20-1 to TRBJ2-4; 9 bases fit TRBD2. Germline V gives CDR1 DFQATT, CDR2 SNEGSKA (reference sequence). The CDR3 sequence is 13 residues long. V trimming: 6 bases; J trimming: 13 bases; junction bases outside the gene matches: 13. The CDR3 protein is CSASSGARDEQYF. CDR3 sequence (DNA): TGCAGTGCGTCTAGCGGGGCCAGGGATGAGCAGTACTTC.

The V and J genes are TRBV12-3 or TRBV12-4 and TRBJ1-5; D not resolved. The CDR3 runs to 15 residues. V was cut by 1 base and J by 4 bases, with 11 bases left in between. The CDR3 is CASSLEGHLNQPQHF. The CDR3 bases are TGTGCCAGCAGTTTAGAAGGGCATCTAAATCAGCCCCAGCATTTT.

The rearrangement uses TRBV12-3 or TRBV12-4 and TRBJ2-2, with D possibly matching TRBD2 (6 bases). CDR3 length equals 16 residues. Trimming cost V 3 bases and J 3 bases, with 14 bases left between them. CDR3 sequence: CASSFSTGTHTGELFF. For the CDR3, the DNA is TGTGCCAGCAGTTTTTCCACCGGGACTCACACCGGGGAGCTGTTTTTT.

About this clonotype: This may stem from a read error, because a much larger clone lies one nucleotide away. The V and J genes are TRBV27 and TRBJ2-7, with D possibly matching TRBD2 (6 bases). Germline V lookup: CDR1 MNHEY, CDR2 SMNVEV (reference sequence). Trimming took off 3 bases at V and 7 bases at J, with 13 bases between the two ends. The CDR3 extends over 13 amino acids. CDR3 in amino acids: CASSLTRGGEQYF. DNA for the CDR3: TGTGCCAGCAGTTTGACGCGTGGGGGGGAGCAGTACTTC.

V gene TRBV25-1 combines with J gene TRBJ1-3, with a tentative D call TRBD1 (5 bases). Germline-derived CDR1 and CDR2 are MGHDK and SYGVNS. This CDR3 is built from 14 residues. Between the trimmed V and J ends, which lost 6 bases and 0 bases, there was a span of 9 bases. CDR3 amino acids: CASRDSRSGNTIYF. CDR3 coding DNA: TGTGCCAGCAGAGACAGTCGCTCTGGAAACACCATATATTTT.

The chain recombines TRBV28 with TRBJ2-7, with TRBD2 matching 10 bases. Trimming cost V 6 bases and J 12 bases; bases outside gene matches: 8. CDR3 length: 12 amino acids. Germline CDR1 reads MDHEN; CDR2 reads SYDVKM. The CDR3 here is CASRLPTSGLYF. CDR3 sequence (DNA): TGTGCCAGCAGGTTACCGACTAGCGGGCTGTACTTC.

This clonotype was observed at least ten times. The V and J genes are TRBV5-1 and TRBJ2-1; D is uncertain. This CDR3 contains 16 residues. V was clipped by 1 base and J by 0 bases, with 11 bases between them. Germline V gene data show CDR1 as SGHRS and CDR2 as YFSETQ. This CDR3 reads CASSLTSLISYNEQFF. DNA of the CDR3: TGCGCCAGCAGCTTGACCAGCCTTATCTCCTACAATGAGCAGTTCTTC.

This clonotype has just a few counts. This chain links TRBV12-3 or TRBV12-4 with TRBJ2-1; D is possibly TRBD1 or TRBD2 (6 bases each). Trimming pared 10 bases from V and 6 bases from J, leaving 25 bases between. The CDR3 consists of 16 residues. The CDR3: CATNLGGGGPFNEQFF. The CDR3 nucleotides are TGTGCCACCAACTTAGGTGGAGGGGGGCCCTTCAATGAGCAGTTCTTC.

CDR3 protein: CASSSSPGQGKSYEQYF. In DNA, the CDR3 is TGTGCCAGCAGCTCGTCGCCGGGACAGGGGAAGTCCTACGAGCAGTACTTC. The chain carries TRBV7-9 and TRBJ2-7; TRBD1 matches at 10 bases. The trim removed 4 bases at V and 1 base at J, leaving 10 bases unmatched. This CDR3 spans 17 amino acids. Looked up from germline, CDR1 is SEHNR and CDR2 is FQNEAQ (reference sequence).

This CDR3 is CASSPELGQRGTEAFF. The CDR3 nucleotides read TGTGCCAGCTCACCCGAATTAGGACAGAGGGGCACTGAAGCTTTCTTT. The chain carries TRBV18 and TRBJ1-1, with D possibly TRBD1 on 6 matching bases. CDR3 size: 16 residues. V was clipped by 3 bases and J by 4 bases, with 18 bases between them. Germline CDR1 KGHSH, CDR2 LQKENI.

CDR3 region: CSVEAHAGNTEAFF. The CDR3 DNA follows: TGCAGCGTTGAAGCCCACGCCGGGAACACTGAAGCTTTCTTT. This chain uses TRBV29-1 with TRBJ1-1; D unresolved. CDR1 SQVTM and CDR2 ANQGSEA come from the germline V gene. The CDR3 is 14 residues long. Trimming took 1 base from V and 1 from J, leaving 10 bases between them.

A note on this clonotype: This may be a read error: a much more frequent sequence differs by one nucleotide. This chain uses TRBV28 with TRBJ1-2; D call uncertain. Germline lookup yields CDR1 MDHEN and CDR2 SYDVKM. Trimming took 7 bases from V and 2 from J, leaving 11 bases between them. The CDR3 has 13 residues. The CDR3: CASIFEQNYGYTF. DNA of the CDR3: TGTGCCAGCATTTTCGAACAGAACTATGGCTACACCTTC.

Details on this clonotype: A much larger clone differs from this one at a single base, so this may be a read error. The chain combines TRBV2 with TRBJ2-3, with TRBD1 matching 7 bases. The length of the CDR3 is 14 residues. Germline CDR1 is SNHLY and CDR2 is FYNNEI. CDR3 sequence: CVSSVTGYSDTQYF. The CDR3 region has the DNA TGTGTCAGCAGCGTGACAGGGTATTCAGATACGCAGTATTTT.

The chain employs TRBV5-1 and TRBJ2-2, with TRBD2 identical over 10 bases. The germline gives CDR1 SGHRS, CDR2 YFSETQ. The CDR3 sequence is 16 residues long. The J segment lost 5 bases and the V segment lost 0 bases, leaving 4 bases of the junction unmatched. As DNA, the CDR3 is TGCGCCAGCAGCTTGGAGCCTAGCGGGAGTACCGGGGAGCTGTTTTTT. Translation: CASSLEPSGSTGELFF.

The chain recombines TRBV4-3 with TRBJ1-2; perhaps TRBD1 as D (5 bases). Germline CDR1 LGHNA, CDR2 YSLEER. The CDR3 sequence is 17 residues long. V was clipped by 0 bases and J by 5 bases, with 19 bases between them. CDR3 in DNA: TGCGCCAGCAGCCAAGATACCTCTACAGGAATTCATTATGGCTACACCTTC. Amino acids: CASSQDTSTGIHYGYTF.

The chain links TRBV21-1 to TRBJ2-2; the table's D call TRBD2 went unverified against the DNA. TRBV21-1 is assigned pseudogene status. This CDR3 contains 17 residues. The CDR3 is CASSKEGLAGVSGELFF. The CDR3 nucleotides are TGTGCCAGCAGCAAAGAGGGGCTAGCGGGAGTTTCCGGGGAGCTGTTTTTT.

This chain links TRBV20-1 with TRBJ2-1, with a weak D call TRBD2 (6 bases). V gave up 7 bases and J gave up 1 base, with 14 bases separating them. CDR3 size: 14 residues. Germline V gene data show CDR1 as DFQATT and CDR2 as SNEGSKA (reference sequence). CDR3 protein: CSVFRDSSYNEQFF. CDR3 sequence (DNA): TGCAGTGTATTTCGGGACTCATCCTACAATGAGCAGTTCTTC.

This rearrangement joins TRBV7-9 to TRBJ2-2; D gene uncertain. The CDR3 has 14 residues. Trimming took off 3 bases at V and 4 bases at J, with 9 bases between the two ends. CDR1 SEHNR and CDR2 FQNEAQ come from the germline V gene (reference sequence). DNA for the CDR3: TGTGCCAGCAGCTTCTTGTCCTTCACCGGGGAGCTGTTTTTT. Its protein is CASSFLSFTGELFF.

The rearrangement joins TRBV29-1 to TRBJ1-2, with TRBD1 as a possible D gene (6 bases). Trimming removed 3 bases from V and 9 bases from J, with 14 bases in between. This CDR3 has 12 residues. Germline CDR1 is SQVTM and CDR2 is ANQGSEA. The CDR3 loop reads CSVEIWDTSYTF. DNA of the CDR3: TGCAGCGTTGAGATTTGGGACACAAGCTACACCTTC.

On this clonotype itself: With a much larger clone just one base away, this may be a read error. V is TRBV20-1 and J is TRBJ2-1; 9 nucleotides line up with TRBD2. The ends lost 1 base at V and 3 bases at J; junction bases unmatched: 7. The CDR3 contains 16 residues. CDR1 is DFQATT, CDR2 SNEGSKA, per germline (reference sequence). Here the CDR3 reads CSARGSGSWFYNEQFF. The CDR3 DNA follows: TGCAGTGCTAGAGGTAGCGGGAGTTGGTTCTACAATGAGCAGTTCTTC.

The sample holds many counts of this clonotype. The chain recombines TRBV2 with TRBJ2-5, with D unresolved. Trimming removed 3 bases at V and 1 base at J, with 6 bases between. From germline, CDR1 is SNHLY and CDR2 FYNNEI. The CDR3 has 13 residues. DNA for the CDR3: TGTGCCAGCAGTGACAACAGCCAAGAGACCCAGTACTTC. Protein: CASSDNSQETQYF.

V and J are TRBV29-1 and TRBJ2-3; D remains unclear. Germline V gives CDR1 SQVTM, CDR2 ANQGSEA. There are 12 residues in the CDR3. V lost 3 bases and J 6 bases, leaving 10 bases between the germline ends. Here the CDR3 DNA reads TGCAGCGTTGAGGAACTACTTGATACGCAGTATTTT. This encodes CSVEELLDTQYF.

This clonotype has ten or more counts. This CDR3 is CASRGLAAHSTDTQYF. The DNA of the CDR3 is TGTGCCAGCAGAGGACTAGCGGCACACAGCACAGATACGCAGTATTTT. The chain recombines TRBV11-1 with TRBJ2-3, with 10 bases that match TRBD2. Germline lookup yields CDR1 SGHAT and CDR2 FQDESV (reference sequence). The CDR3 extends over 16 amino acids. V shed 6 bases, J shed 0 bases, and the junction held 6 bases outside the gene matches.

The V call is TRBV6-5, the J call TRBJ2-1, with D unresolved. Trimming removed 7 bases at V and 7 bases at J, with 8 bases between. CDR3 length: 11 amino acids. Looked up from germline, CDR1 is MNHEY and CDR2 is SVGAGI. The CDR3, as DNA: TGTGCCAGCACGTCCTCGAATGAGCAGTTCTTC. It encodes CASTSSNEQFF.

This clonotype was counted only a few times. V gene TRBV7-9 combines with J gene TRBJ1-1; weak D call: TRBD1 (6 bases). The CDR3 spans 13 residues. CDR1 is SEHNR, CDR2 FQNEAQ, per germline (reference sequence). V dropped 5 bases and J dropped 2 bases, with 9 bases sitting between them. CDR3 loop: CASSPDSNTEAFF. In DNA form, the CDR3 reads TGTGCCAGCAGCCCGGACAGTAACACTGAAGCTTTCTTT.

In this sample, this clonotype turned up a few times. The rearrangement uses TRBV7-9 and TRBJ2-1; TRBD1 is a possible D gene (6 bases). Matching the DNA end better, TRBJ2-7 makes the J call doubtful. CDR1 SEHNR and CDR2 FQNEAQ come from the germline V gene (reference sequence). This CDR3 contains 14 residues. The CDR3 reads CASKGTTLYNEQYF. Written as DNA, the CDR3 is TGTGCCAGCAAAGGGACAACTCTTTACAATGAGCAGTACTTC.